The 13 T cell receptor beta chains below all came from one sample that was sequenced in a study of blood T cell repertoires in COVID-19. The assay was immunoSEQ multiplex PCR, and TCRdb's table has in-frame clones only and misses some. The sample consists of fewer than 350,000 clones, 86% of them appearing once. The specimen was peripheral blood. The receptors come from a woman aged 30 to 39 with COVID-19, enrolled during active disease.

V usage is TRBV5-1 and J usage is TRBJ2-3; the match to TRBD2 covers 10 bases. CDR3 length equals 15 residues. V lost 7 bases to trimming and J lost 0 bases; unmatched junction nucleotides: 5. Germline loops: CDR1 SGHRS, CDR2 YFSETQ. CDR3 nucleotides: TGCGCCAGCTTCCAGCGGGGGGGAAGCACAGATACGCAGTATTTT. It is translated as CASFQRGGSTDTQYF.

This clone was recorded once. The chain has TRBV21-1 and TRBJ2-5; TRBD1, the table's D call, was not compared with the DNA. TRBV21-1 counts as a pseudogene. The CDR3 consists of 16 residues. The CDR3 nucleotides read TGTGCCAGCAGCAAAGCAGAGGGGGCGAGGGAAGAGACCCAGTACTTC. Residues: CASSKAEGAREETQYF.

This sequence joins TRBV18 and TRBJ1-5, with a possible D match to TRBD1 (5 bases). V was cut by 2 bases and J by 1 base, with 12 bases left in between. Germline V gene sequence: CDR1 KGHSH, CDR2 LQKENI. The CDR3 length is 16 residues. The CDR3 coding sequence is TGTGCCAGCTCACCAAGCCGGGGGGTGAGCAATCAGCCCCAGCATTTT. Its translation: CASSPSRGVSNQPQHF. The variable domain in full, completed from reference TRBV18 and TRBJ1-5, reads NAGVMQNPRHLVRRRGQEARLRCSPMKGHSHVYWYRQLPEEGLKFMVYLQKENIIDESGMPKERFSAEFPKEGPSILRIQQVVRGDSAAYFCASSPSRGVSNQPQHFGDGTRLSIL.

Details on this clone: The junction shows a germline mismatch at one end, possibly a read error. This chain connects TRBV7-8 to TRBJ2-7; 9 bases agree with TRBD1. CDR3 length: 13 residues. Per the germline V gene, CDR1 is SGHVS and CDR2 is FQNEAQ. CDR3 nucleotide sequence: TGTGCCAGCAGCTTAGCGCAGCGGGACAGGGCGGCCTTC. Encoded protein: CASSLAQRDRAAF.

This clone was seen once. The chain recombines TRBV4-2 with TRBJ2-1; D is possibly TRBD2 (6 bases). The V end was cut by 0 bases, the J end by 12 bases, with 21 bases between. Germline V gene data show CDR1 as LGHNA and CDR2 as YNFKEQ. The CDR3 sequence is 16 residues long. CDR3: CASSQDRGVSVRGQFF. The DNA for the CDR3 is TGTGCCAGCAGCCAAGATCGCGGGGTTTCGGTACGTGGGCAGTTCTTC.

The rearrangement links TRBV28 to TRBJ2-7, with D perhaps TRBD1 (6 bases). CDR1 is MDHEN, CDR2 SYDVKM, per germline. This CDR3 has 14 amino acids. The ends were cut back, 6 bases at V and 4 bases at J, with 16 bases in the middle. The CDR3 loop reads CASRPQGKGYEQYF. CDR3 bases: TGTGCCAGCAGACCCCAGGGGAAAGGGTACGAGCAGTACTTC. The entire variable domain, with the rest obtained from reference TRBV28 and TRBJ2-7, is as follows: DVKVTQSSRYLVKRTGEKVFLECVQDMDHENMFWYRQDPGLGLRLIYFSYDVKMKEKGDIPEGYSVSREKKERFSLILESASTNQTSMYLCASRPQGKGYEQYFGPGTRLTVT.

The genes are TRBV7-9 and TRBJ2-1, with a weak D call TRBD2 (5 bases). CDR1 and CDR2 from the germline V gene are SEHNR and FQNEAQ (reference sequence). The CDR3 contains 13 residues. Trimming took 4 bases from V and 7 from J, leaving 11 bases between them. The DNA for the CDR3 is TGTGCCAGCAGCTCCCTACTAGTTAATGAGCAGTTCTTC. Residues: CASSSLLVNEQFF.

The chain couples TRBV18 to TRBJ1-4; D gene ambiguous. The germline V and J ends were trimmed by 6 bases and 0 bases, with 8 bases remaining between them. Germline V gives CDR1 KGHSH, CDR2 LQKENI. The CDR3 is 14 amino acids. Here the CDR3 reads CASSHGSTNEKLFF. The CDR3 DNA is TGTGCCAGCTCCCACGGGTCAACTAATGAAAAACTGTTTTTT. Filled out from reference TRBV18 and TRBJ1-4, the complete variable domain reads NAGVMQNPRHLVRRRGQEARLRCSPMKGHSHVYWYRQLPEEGLKFMVYLQKENIIDESGMPKERFSAEFPKEGPSILRIQQVVRGDSAAYFCASSHGSTNEKLFFGSGTQLSVL.

The CDR3, as DNA: TGTGCCAGCAGCTTACAGGGCCAGGGCTACGAGCAGTACTTC. Its translation: CASSLQGQGYEQYF. The rearrangement links TRBV11-2 to TRBJ2-7, with D perhaps matching TRBD1 (5 bases). This CDR3 is built from 14 residues. Germline CDR1 SGHAT, CDR2 FQNNGV. Deletions cut 2 bases from V and 3 bases from J, with 11 bases between.

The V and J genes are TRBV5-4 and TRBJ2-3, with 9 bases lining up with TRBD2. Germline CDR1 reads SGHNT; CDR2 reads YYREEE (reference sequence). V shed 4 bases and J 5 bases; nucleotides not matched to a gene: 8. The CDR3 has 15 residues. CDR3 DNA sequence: TGTGCCAGCAGCCCGAGACTAGCGGCCCAAGATACGCAGTATTTT. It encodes CASSPRLAAQDTQYF.

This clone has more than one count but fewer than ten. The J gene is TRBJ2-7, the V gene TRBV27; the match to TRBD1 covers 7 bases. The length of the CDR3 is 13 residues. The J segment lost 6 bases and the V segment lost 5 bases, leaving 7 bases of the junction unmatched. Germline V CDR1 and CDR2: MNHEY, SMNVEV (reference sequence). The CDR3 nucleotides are TGTGCCAGCAGTCAGACGACAGGGTTCGAGCAGTACTTC. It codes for CASSQTTGFEQYF.

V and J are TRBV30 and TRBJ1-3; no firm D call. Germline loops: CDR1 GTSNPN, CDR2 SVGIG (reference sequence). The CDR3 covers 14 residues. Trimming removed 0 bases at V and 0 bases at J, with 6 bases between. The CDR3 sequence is CAWSVLSSGNTIYF. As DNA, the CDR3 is TGTGCCTGGAGTGTACTAAGCTCTGGAAACACCATATATTTT.

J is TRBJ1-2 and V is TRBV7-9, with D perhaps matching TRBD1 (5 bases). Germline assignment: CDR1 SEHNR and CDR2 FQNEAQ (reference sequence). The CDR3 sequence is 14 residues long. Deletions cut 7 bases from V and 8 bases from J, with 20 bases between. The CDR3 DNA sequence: TGTGCCAGCAACTCTTTCCAGGGTTCTGGAGGCTACACCTTC. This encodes CASNSFQGSGGYTF.